A selection of T cell receptor beta chains follows, all from one sample in a study of T cells in Graves' hyperthyroidism and ophthalmopathy. One entry per CDR3 protein results from TCRdb running MiXCR on the multiplex PCR reads. The table records roughly 200,000 distinct CDR3 sequences, about 17% of them present only once. Sequenced sample: blood. The receptors come from a middle-aged man with Graves' hyperthyroidism. Each CDR3 is given with its conserved first and last residue. D genes are given only for firm matches. Clone size is not always given. Where it is, it says once, few, many or a class for expanded clones.

TRBJ2-1 TRBV20-1 many . TGCAGTGCTCTAGAGTACAATGAGCAGTTCTTC CSALEYNEQFF
TRBJ2-7 TRBV6-1 many TRBD1 TGTGCCAGCAGTCCTCCCCCCGACAGGGGATACGAGCAGTACTTC CASSPPPDRGYEQYF
TRBJ2-2 TRBV7-8 many TRBD1 TGTGCCAGCAGCTTATATGGGGAAGGGGGCAGCCCCGGGGAGCTGTTTTTT CASSLYGEGGSPGELFF
TRBJ1-5 TRBV4-2 . . TGTGCCAGCAGCCAAGATAGACGGCAGCCCCAGCATTTT CASSQDRRQPQHF
TRBJ2-6 TRBV6-2/TRBV6-3 many . TGTGCCAGCAGAAGACCGGTAGTTGGGGCCAACGTCCTGACTTTC CASRRPVVGANVLTF
TRBJ1-6 TRBV9 . . TGTGCCAGCAGCGTAGTGCAGGGGTCACCCCTCCACTTT CASSVVQGSPLHF
TRBJ2-5 TRBV19 few TRBD1 TGTGCCAGTAGTACCCGACAGGGGGCAGAAGAGACCCAGTACTTC CASSTRQGAEETQYF
TRBJ1-2 TRBV7-2 many TRBD1 TGTGCCAGCAGCTTAGGGTATCAGGGGGCGCGAGGCTACACCTTC CASSLGYQGARGYTF
TRBJ1-1 TRBV9 . TRBD1 TGTGCCAGCAGCGTATGGGGGACAGGGCGAACTGAAGCTTTCTTT CASSVWGTGRTEAFF
TRBJ1-5 TRBV6-1 few . TGTGCCAGCAGTGAATGGTCTAGCAATCAGCCCCAGCATTTT CASSEWSSNQPQHF
TRBJ1-2 TRBV20-1 many TRBD1 TGCAGTGCTAGAACTCCCGGACAGGGACGTGGCTACACCTTC CSARTPGQGRGYTF
TRBJ2-1 TRBV18 many TRBD1 TGTGCCAGCTCACTGCTCCGGGACAGGGGTGGTGAGCAGTTCTTC CASSLLRDRGGEQFF
TRBJ2-7 TRBV11-2 many TRBD2 TGTGCCAGCAGCCAAATCCTAGGACTAGCGGCTAACTACGAGCAGTACTTC CASSQILGLAANYEQYF
TRBJ2-5 TRBV6-1 . . TGTGCCAGCAATCCGGGACACATAAAAGAGACCCAGTACTTC CASNPGHIKETQYF
TRBJ2-3 TRBV5-1 many . TGCGCCAGCAGCACGGATGGGGGCGATGGTTCAGATACGCAGTATTTT CASSTDGGDGSDTQYF
TRBJ2-7 TRBV3-1 many TRBD2 TGTGCCAGCAGCCAAGGGGGGAGGGCGCGGCAGTACTTC CASSQGGRARQYF
TRBJ1-1 TRBV6-2/TRBV6-3 many TRBD1 TGTGCCAGCAGTAATACAGGGGATTCAACTGAAGCTTTCTTT CASSNTGDSTEAFF
TRBJ2-3 TRBV12-5 . TRBD2 TGTGATAGTGGTCGCGGGGGGGGTCCAGATACGCAGTATTTT CDSGRGGGPDTQYF
TRBJ1-5 TRBV3-1 . . TGTGCCAGCAGCCAAGAACCCAGCCAGCCCCAGCATTTT CASSQEPSQPQHF
TRBJ1-2 TRBV7-2 . . TGTGCCAGCAGCCCTGGTGGGTCTGGAGCTAACTATGGCTACACCTTC CASSPGGSGANYGYTF
TRBJ2-3 TRBV30 few TRBD2 TGTGCCTTAGCGGGGGGGCCCGGAGATACGCAGTATTTT CALAGGPGDTQYF
TRBJ1-2 TRBV12-3/TRBV12-4 . . TGTGCCAGCAGCCCAAGGGTAGGCAGATACTATGGCTACACCTTC CASSPRVGRYYGYTF
TRBJ1-1 TRBV2 many . TGTGCCAGCAGTGCGCAGTGGAACACTGAAGCTTTCTTT CASSAQWNTEAFF
TRBJ2-3 TRBV11-2 . . TGTGCCAGCAGCTTACGGGTCAGGGGCACAGATACGCAGTATTTT CASSLRVRGTDTQYF
TRBJ2-7 TRBV19 many . TGTGCCAGTAGTATCGCAGGGGTTTCTTACGAGCAGTACTTC CASSIAGVSYEQYF
TRBJ2-3 TRBV6-2/TRBV6-3 many . TGTGCCAGCAGTCGCCCGACAGCTAGCACAGATACGCAGTATTTT CASSRPTASTDTQYF
TRBJ1-2 TRBV2 . . TGTGCCAGCATTGGGCCTCCAGGCTATGGCTACACCTTC CASIGPPGYGYTF
TRBJ2-1 TRBV7-9 few TRBD2 TGTGCCAGCAGCTTTCTAGCGGGAGAATACAATGAGCAGTTCTTT CASSFLAGEYNEQFF
TRBJ2-1 TRBV5-5 few TRBD1 TGTGCCAGCAGCTTGGAAGAGACAGGGGGCTCCTACAATGAGCAGTTCTTC CASSLEETGGSYNEQFF
TRBJ2-7 TRBV20-1 many TRBD2 TGCAGTGCTAGAGAGTCGGGGGGGAGCCGCGAGCAGTACTTC CSARESGGSREQYF
TRBJ2-5 TRBV28 many . TGTGCCAGCAGGGGGGGCCGGGAGACCCAGTACTTC CASRGGRETQYF
TRBJ1-2 TRBV3-1 . . TGTGCCAGCAGCCAGGAAACCACAGGGAACGGCTACACCTTC CASSQETTGNGYTF
TRBJ2-5 TRBV9 many . TGTGCCAGCAGCGGTTCCGAGACCCAGTACTTC CASSGSETQYF
TRBJ2-5 TRBV2 many TRBD2 TGTGCCAGCAGGATGACTAGCGGGGGTAAAAAGACCCAGTACTTC CASRMTSGGKKTQYF
TRBJ1-2 TRBV7-6 many TRBD1 TGTGCCAGCAGCCCGACAGGGGCCGACGGCTACACCTTC CASSPTGADGYTF
TRBJ2-2 TRBV11-2 many TRBD1 TGTGCCAGCAGTCCCGACAGGGAGACCGGGGAGCTGTTTTTT CASSPDRETGELFF
TRBJ2-5 TRBV18 many TRBD1 TGTGCCAGCTCACCACGGGACAGGACACAAGAGACCCAGTACTTC CASSPRDRTQETQYF
TRBJ2-5 TRBV7-6 few . TGTGCCAGCAGCTTAGAGGCTTGGGACACGGGGGAGACCCAGTACTTC CASSLEAWDTGETQYF
TRBJ2-7 TRBV6-1 few TRBD1 TGTGCCAGCAGGCGCGCCGGGACAGCGAGCTCCTACGAGCAGTACTTC CASRRAGTASSYEQYF
TRBJ1-3 TRBV7-9 few TRBD1 TGTGCCAGCAGCCCTACGACAGGGGGTGTTGGAAACACCATATATTTT CASSPTTGGVGNTIYF
TRBJ2-2 TRBV11-2 many TRBD2 TGTGCCAGCAGCTCTAGTGATAGCGGGGTTGGCGGGGAGCTGTTTTTT CASSSSDSGVGGELFF
TRBJ1-5 TRBV2 many . TGTGCCAGCAGCAGACAGTCGGCTGGCAATCAGCCCCAGCATTTT CASSRQSAGNQPQHF
TRBJ2-5 TRBV15 many . TGTGCCACCAGCAGAGAGGCTTGGCCGACCCAGTACTTC CATSREAWPTQYF
TRBJ1-1 TRBV15 . TRBD1 TGTGCCACCAGCAGAGACACGGGACAGGGGGCAAGGACTGAAGCTTTCTTT CATSRDTGQGARTEAFF
TRBJ2-7 TRBV6-2/TRBV6-3 many . TGTGCCAGCAGTCGCATCTACGAGCAGTACTTC CASSRIYEQYF
TRBJ2-2 TRBV11-2 . . TGTGCCAGCAGCTTAGTTGGGCGTGGCACCGGGGAGCTGTTTTTT CASSLVGRGTGELFF
TRBJ2-5 TRBV28 . . TGTGCCAGCAGTTTACCGCTAGCGAGCCAAGAGACCCAGTACTTC CASSLPLASQETQYF
TRBJ2-1 TRBV30 many . TGTGCCTGGAAGGGGGGAGCCAATGAGCAGTTCTTC CAWKGGANEQFF
TRBJ2-1 TRBV20-1 many TRBD2 TGCAGTGCTAGGGGAATTAGCGGGGGGGCCGTCAATGAGCAGTTCTTC CSARGISGGAVNEQFF
TRBJ2-7 TRBV11-2 many TRBD1 TGTGCCAGCAGCTTAGATTGGCAGGGGGCAGTCTACGAGCAGTACTTC CASSLDWQGAVYEQYF
TRBJ1-3 TRBV5-4 many . TGTGCCAGCAGCCTCTTCGGCGTTGGAGGAAACACCATATATTTT CASSLFGVGGNTIYF
TRBJ2-2 TRBV7-3 . . TGTGCCAGCAGCTCGGACCTTTACACCGGGGAGCTGTTTTTT CASSSDLYTGELFF
TRBJ2-2 TRBV12-3/TRBV12-4 few TRBD2 TGTGCCAGCAGCACTAGCGGGGGAGCCACCGGGGAGCTGTTTTTT CASSTSGGATGELFF
TRBJ2-1 TRBV20-1 . . TGCAGTGCCAGGGGGGGGAACAATGAGCAGTTCTTC CSARGGNNEQFF
TRBJ1-5 TRBV4-2 . . TGTGCCAGCAGCCGGTCGGCAGGGCCCAATCAGCCCCAGCATTTT CASSRSAGPNQPQHF
TRBJ2-7 TRBV11-1 . . TGTGCCAGCAGCTTAGGAGGGGAAGGCGATCACGAGCAGTACTTC CASSLGGEGDHEQYF
TRBJ2-7 TRBV20-1 few . TGCAGTGCTAATCCGAGCTCCTACGAGCAGTACTTC CSANPSSYEQYF
TRBJ2-1 TRBV6-1 many . TGTGCCAGCAGTGAAGCTCTGGGTATGGATGAGCAGTTCTTC CASSEALGMDEQFF
TRBJ2-1 TRBV2 many TRBD2 TGTGCCAGCGGTACTAGCGCTAGTCGGAATGAGCAGTTCTTC CASGTSASRNEQFF
TRBJ2-7 TRBV5-1 many . TGCGCCAGCAGCTTGGTCGCCGGATCCTACGAGCAGTACTTC CASSLVAGSYEQYF